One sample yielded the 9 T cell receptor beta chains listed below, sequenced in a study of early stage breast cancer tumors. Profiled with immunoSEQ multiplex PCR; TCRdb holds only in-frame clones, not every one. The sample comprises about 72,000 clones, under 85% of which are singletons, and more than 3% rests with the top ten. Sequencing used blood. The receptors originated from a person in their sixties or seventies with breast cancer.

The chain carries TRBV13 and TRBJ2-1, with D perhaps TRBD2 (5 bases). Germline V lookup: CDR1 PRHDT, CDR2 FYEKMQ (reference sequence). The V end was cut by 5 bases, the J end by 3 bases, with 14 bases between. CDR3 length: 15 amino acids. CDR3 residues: CASSRSRGLYNEQFF. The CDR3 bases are TGTGCCAGCAGCCGCTCCCGCGGGCTCTACAATGAGCAGTTCTTC.

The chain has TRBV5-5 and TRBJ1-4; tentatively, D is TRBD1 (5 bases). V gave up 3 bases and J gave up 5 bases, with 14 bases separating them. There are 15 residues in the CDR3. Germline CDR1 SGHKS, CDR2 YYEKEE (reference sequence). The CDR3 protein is CASSSGTFGNEKLFF. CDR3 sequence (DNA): TGTGCCAGCAGCTCCGGGACCTTTGGGAATGAAAAACTGTTTTTT. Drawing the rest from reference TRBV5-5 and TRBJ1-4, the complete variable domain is DAGVTQSPTHLIKTRGQQVTLRCSPISGHKSVSWYQQVLGQGPQFIFQYYEKEERGRGNFPDRFSARQFPNYSSELNVNALLLGDSALYLCASSSGTFGNEKLFFGSGTQLSVL.

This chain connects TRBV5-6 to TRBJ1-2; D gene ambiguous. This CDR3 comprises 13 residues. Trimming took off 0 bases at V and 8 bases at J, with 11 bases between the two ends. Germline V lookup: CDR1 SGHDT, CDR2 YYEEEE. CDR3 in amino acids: CASSLGQVEGYTF. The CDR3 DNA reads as TGTGCCAGCAGCTTGGGGCAGGTCGAGGGCTACACCTTC.

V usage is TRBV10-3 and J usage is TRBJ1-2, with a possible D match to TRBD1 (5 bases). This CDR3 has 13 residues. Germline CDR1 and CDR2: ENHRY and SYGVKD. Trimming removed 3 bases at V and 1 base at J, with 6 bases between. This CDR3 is CAISEQDNYGYTF. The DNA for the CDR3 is TGTGCCATCAGTGAACAGGATAACTATGGCTACACCTTC.

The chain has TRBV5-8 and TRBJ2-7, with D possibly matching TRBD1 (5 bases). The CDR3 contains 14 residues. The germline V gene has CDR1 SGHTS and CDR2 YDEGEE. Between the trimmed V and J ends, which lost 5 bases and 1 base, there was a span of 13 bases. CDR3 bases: TGTGCCAGCAGTATTTACGACAGTTCCTACGAGCAGTACTTC. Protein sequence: CASSIYDSSYEQYF.

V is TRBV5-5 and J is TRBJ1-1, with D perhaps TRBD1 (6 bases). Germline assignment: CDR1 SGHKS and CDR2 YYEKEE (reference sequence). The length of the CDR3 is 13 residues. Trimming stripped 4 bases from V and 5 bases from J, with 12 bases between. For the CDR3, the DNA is TGTGCCAGCAGCACGGCCAGGGGAACTGAAGCTTTCTTT. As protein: CASSTARGTEAFF.

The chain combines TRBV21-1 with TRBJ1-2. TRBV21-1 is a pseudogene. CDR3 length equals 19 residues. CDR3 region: CASSNFLRPPKRLDYGYTF. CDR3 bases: TGTGCCAGCAGCAACTTTCTCCGACCTCCTAAACGACTGGACTATGGCTACACCTTC.

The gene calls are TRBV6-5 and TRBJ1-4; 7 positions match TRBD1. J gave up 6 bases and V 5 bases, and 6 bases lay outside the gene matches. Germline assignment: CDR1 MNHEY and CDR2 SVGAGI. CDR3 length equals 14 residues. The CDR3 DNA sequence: TGTGCCAGCAGTACGACAGGGCGCGATGAAAAACTGTTTTTT. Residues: CASSTTGRDEKLFF.

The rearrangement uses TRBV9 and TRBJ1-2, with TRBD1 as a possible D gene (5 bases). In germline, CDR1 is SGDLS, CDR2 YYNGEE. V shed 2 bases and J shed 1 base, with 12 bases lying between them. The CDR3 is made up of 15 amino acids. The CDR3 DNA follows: TGTGCCAGCAGCGTTAGCCTACAGGATAACTATGGCTACACCTTC. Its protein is CASSVSLQDNYGYTF.